This TCR beta chain was sequenced for a study of CD8+CD57+ T cells in acquired aplastic anemia. Looking at the study overall: Mean yield of DNA from sorted CD4+ and CD8+ cells was 3.2 ug.

This clonotype was detected ten times or more. All patients picked for sequencing had shown, by flow cytometry, an expansion of CD8+CD57+ cells. The germline gives CDR1 MNHNS, CDR2 SASEGT. The CDR3 totals 13 residues. Trimming shortened V by 4 bases and J by 4 bases, and 10 bases separated the two germline ends. TCR beta VDJ and CDR3 were profiled, and genomic DNA was the template. Via MiXCR, TCRdb re-called the reads, giving one row per CDR3 protein. The profile shows around 170,000 distinct CDR3 sequences, less than 60% of them singletons. Sample: sorted CD4+, CD8+, or CD8+CD57+ T cells (not recorded which) from PBMCs. The gene calls are TRBV6-1 and TRBJ1-2; possibly TRBD1 for D (5 bases). The sequence was collected from a human donor with aplastic anemia. For the CDR3, the DNA is TGTGCCAGCAGTGTAACAGGCGTCTATGGCTACACCTTC. Protein sequence: CASSVTGVYGYTF.